This entry is about one T cell receptor beta chain. These data belong to a study of identifying expanded T cells in peripheral blood. No infections or other immune events were documented during collection. Libraries were prepared by immunoSEQ multiplex PCR; TCRdb keeps only in-frame clonotypes and omits some of them. The table shows 100,000 or so clones, with about 87% occurring only once. V gave up 0 bases and J gave up 4 bases; unmatched junction bases: 6. There are 16 residues in the CDR3. The germline CDR1 and CDR2 sequences are LGHNA and YNFKEQ. This chain uses TRBV4-2 with TRBJ1-5, with 7 bases that match TRBD1. This sequence originates from a person aged 18 to 69 in good health. The sample taken for sequencing was blood. The CDR3 coding sequence is TGTGCCAGCAGCCAAGATACGGGGACAGTAAATCAGCCCCAGCATTTT. Amino acid sequence: CASSQDTGTVNQPQHF.